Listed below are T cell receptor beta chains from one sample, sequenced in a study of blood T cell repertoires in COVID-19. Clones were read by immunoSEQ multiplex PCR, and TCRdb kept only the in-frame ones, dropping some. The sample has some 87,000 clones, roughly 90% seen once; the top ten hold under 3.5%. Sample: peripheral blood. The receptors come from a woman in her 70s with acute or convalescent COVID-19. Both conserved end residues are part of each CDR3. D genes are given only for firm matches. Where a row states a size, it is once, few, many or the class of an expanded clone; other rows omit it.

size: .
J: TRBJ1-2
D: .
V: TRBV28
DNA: TGTGCCAGCAGTTCGGTTGCGGTCCTGGTCGGCTACACCTTC
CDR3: CASSSVAVLVGYTF

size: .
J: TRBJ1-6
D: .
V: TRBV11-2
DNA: TGTGCCAGCAGCTTAGTCAGGTTTAATTCACCCCTCCACTTT
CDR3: CASSLVRFNSPLHF

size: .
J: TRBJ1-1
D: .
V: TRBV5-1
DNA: TGCGCCAGCAGCTTATCACGGGGGAACACTGAAGCTTTCTTT
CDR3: CASSLSRGNTEAFF

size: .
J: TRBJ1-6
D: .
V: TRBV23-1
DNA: TGCGCCAGCAGTCGTCGGCACGGGGACATGCCCCTCCACTTT
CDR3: CASSRRHGDMPLHF

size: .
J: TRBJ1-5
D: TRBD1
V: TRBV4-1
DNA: TGCGCCAGCAGCCATTTACAGGGGTTCAATCAGCCCCAGCATTTT
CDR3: CASSHLQGFNQPQHF

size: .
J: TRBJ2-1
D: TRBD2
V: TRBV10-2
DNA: TGCGCCAGCAGGACTAGCGGGGTAAATGAGCAGTTCTTC
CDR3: CASRTSGVNEQFF

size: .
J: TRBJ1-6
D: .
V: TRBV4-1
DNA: TGCGCCAGCAGCCTGAGACACTCCGATAATTCACCCCTCCACTTT
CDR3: CASSLRHSDNSPLHF

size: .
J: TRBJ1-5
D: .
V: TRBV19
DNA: TGTGCCAGTAGTATGCCGGGTGGTGGTAGCAATCAGCCCCAGCATTTT
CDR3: CASSMPGGGSNQPQHF

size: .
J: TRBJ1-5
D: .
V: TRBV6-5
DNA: TGTGCCAGCAGTTACGGTGGACCATGGACAGCTCAGCCCCAGCATTTT
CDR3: CASSYGGPWTAQPQHF

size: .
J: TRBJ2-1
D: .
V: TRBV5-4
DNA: TGTGCCAGCAGCTTGATTGCGGTGGATGAGCAGTTCTTC
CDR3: CASSLIAVDEQFF

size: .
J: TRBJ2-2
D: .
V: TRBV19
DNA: TGTGCCAGCACTAAGACAGCCGGGGAGCTGTTTTTT
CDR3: CASTKTAGELFF

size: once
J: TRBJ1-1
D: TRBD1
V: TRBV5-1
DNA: TGCGCCAGCAGCCAGACGGGACAGGGAAACACTGAAGCTTTCTTT
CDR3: CASSQTGQGNTEAFF

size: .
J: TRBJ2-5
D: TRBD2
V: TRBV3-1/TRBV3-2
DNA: TGTGCCAGCAGCCAAAAGCGGGGGAAAGAGACCCAGTACTTC
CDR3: CASSQKRGKETQYF

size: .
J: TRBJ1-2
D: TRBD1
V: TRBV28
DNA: TGTGCCAGCAGGACAGGGACCTATGGCTACACCTTC
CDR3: CASRTGTYGYTF

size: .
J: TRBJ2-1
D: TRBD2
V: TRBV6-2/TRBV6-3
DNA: TGTGCCAGCAGTTACCCGCTAGCGGCCGGGTCCTACAATGAGCAGTTCTTC
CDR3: CASSYPLAAGSYNEQFF

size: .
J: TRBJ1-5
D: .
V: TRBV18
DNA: TGTGCCAGCTCGGAGGGCCTTTCTGGGAATCAGCCCCAGCATTTT
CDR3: CASSEGLSGNQPQHF

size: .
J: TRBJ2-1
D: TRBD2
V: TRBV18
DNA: TGTGCCAGCTCGCACCGTGGGACTAGCGGCTCCTACAATGAGCAGTTCTTC
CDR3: CASSHRGTSGSYNEQFF

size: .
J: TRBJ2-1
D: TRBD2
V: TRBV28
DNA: TGTGCCAGCAGGTCTAGCGGGGTATACAATGAGCAGTTCTTC
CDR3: CASRSSGVYNEQFF

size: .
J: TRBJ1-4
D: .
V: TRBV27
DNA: TGTGCCAGCAGTTTTATAGGGGGGGCAACTAATGAAAAACTGTTTTTT
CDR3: CASSFIGGATNEKLFF

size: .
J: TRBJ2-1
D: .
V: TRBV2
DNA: TGTGCCAGCATCTCCGGGGTAAGGAGCTACAATGAGCAGTTCTTC
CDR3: CASISGVRSYNEQFF

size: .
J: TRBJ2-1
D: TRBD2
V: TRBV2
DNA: TGTGCCAGGGGACTAGCGGGAGACGAGCAGTTCTTC
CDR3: CARGLAGDEQFF

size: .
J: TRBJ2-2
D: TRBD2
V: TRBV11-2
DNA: TGTGCCAGCAGCATAGCGGGGGGTGTTCTCGGGGAGCTGTTTTTT
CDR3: CASSIAGGVLGELFF

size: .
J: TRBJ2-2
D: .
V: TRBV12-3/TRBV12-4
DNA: TGTGCCAGCAGTTTAGCAGGGGCCGGGGAGCTGTTTTTT
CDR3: CASSLAGAGELFF

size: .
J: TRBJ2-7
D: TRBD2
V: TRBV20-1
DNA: TGCAGTGCTAGTATTCCGGGACTAGCCTACGAGCAGTACTTC
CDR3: CSASIPGLAYEQYF

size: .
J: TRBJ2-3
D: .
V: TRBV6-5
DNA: TGTGCCAGCAAGGATAGGAGCGGTTTCACAGATACGCAGTATTTT
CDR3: CASKDRSGFTDTQYF

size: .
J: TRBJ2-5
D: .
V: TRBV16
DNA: TGTGCCAGCAGCCAATCGAGGCACGCTGGGGAGACCCAGTACTTC
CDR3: CASSQSRHAGETQYF

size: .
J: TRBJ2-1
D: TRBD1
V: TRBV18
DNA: TGTGCCAGCTCAACCCGACAGGGAAGGGGGAATGAGCAGTTCTTC
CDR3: CASSTRQGRGNEQFF

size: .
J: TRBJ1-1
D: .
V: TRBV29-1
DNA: TGCAGCGTTTGGGAGAGGTTAAACACTGAAGCTTTCTTT
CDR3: CSVWERLNTEAFF

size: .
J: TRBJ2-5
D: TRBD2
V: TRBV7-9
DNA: TGTGCCAGCAGCCACCCGCTAGCGGGGGGAACAAGAGACACCCAGTACTTC
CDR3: CASSHPLAGGTRDTQYF

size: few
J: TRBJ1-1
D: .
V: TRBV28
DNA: TGTGCCAGCAGTTTATCCAGGGGTTTCACTGAAGCTTTCTTT
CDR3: CASSLSRGFTEAFF

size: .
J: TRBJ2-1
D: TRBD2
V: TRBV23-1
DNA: TGCGCCAGCAGTCACCGCACTAGCGGGGGCTTCGAGGGGGAGCAGTTCTTC
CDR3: CASSHRTSGGFEGEQFF

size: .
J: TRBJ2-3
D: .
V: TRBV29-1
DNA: TGCAGCGCTAGAAGCGGACTACTTAGCACAGATACGCAGTATTTT
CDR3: CSARSGLLSTDTQYF

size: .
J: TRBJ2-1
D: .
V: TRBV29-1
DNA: TGCAGCGTTGAAAGGGGTCAAGGGGGCAATGAGCAGTTCTTC
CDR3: CSVERGQGGNEQFF